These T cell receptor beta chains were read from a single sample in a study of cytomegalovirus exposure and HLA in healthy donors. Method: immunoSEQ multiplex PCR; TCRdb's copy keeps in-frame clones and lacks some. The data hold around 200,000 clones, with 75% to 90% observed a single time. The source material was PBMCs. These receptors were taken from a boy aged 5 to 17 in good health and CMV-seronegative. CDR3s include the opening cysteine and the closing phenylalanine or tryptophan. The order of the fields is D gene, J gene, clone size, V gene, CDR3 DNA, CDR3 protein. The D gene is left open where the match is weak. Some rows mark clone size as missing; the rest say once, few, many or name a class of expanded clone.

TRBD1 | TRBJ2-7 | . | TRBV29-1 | TGCAGCGCCATCAGAGGGGGCGGCGAGCAGTACTTC | CSAIRGGGEQYF
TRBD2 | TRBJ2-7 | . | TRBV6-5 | TGTGCCAGCAGTTACTCCGGGACTAGCTACGAGCAGTACTTC | CASSYSGTSYEQYF
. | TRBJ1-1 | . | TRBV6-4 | TGTGCCAGCAGTGACAGCGGGGGGGCCAGCACTGAAGCTTTCTTT | CASSDSGGASTEAFF
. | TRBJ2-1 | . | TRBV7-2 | TGTGCCAGCAGCTTTCGCGATGAGCAGTTCTTC | CASSFRDEQFF
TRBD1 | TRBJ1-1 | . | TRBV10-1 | TGCGCCAGCAGGGATCCGGGACAGGGATCCACTGAAGCTTTCTTT | CASRDPGQGSTEAFF
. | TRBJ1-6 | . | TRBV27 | TGTGCCAGCAGTTTAGGGCCCGATTCACCCCTCCACTTT | CASSLGPDSPLHF
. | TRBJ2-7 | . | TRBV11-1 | TGTGCCAGCAGCTTAGCGCCAGGGTACGAGCAGTACTTC | CASSLAPGYEQYF
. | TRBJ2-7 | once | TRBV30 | TGTGCCTGGGACCGGGACATCAACTACGAGCAGTACTTC | CAWDRDINYEQYF
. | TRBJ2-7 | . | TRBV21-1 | TGTGCCAGCAGCGGCCCCGGGACAGGGGCGACCGAGCAGTACTTC | CASSGPGTGATEQYF
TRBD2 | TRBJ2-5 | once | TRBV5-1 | TGCGCCAGCAGCTTGGGGTTACTAGCGGGAGAAGAGACCCAGTACTTC | CASSLGLLAGEETQYF
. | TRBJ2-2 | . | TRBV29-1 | TGCAGCGTTGGACTGCTTACCGCCGGGGAGCTGTTTTTT | CSVGLLTAGELFF
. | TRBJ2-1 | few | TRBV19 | TGTGCCAGTTACTCGGGACTGGAGCAGTTCTTC | CASYSGLEQFF
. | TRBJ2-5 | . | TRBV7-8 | TGTGCCAGCAGCTTAGCGGTCGGCGAGGACCAGTACTTC | CASSLAVGEDQYF
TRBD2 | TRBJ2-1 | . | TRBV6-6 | TGTGCCAGCAGTAAGGGACTATACTCCTACAATGAGCAGTTCTTC | CASSKGLYSYNEQFF
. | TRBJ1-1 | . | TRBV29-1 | TGCAGCGTTGCGGTCGGGGGCGGGGGCACTGAAGCTTTCTTT | CSVAVGGGGTEAFF
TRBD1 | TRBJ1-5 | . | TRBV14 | TGTGCCAGCAGCCAGTCGGGACAGGGTAATCAGCCCCAGCATTTT | CASSQSGQGNQPQHF
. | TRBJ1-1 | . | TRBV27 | TGTGCCAGCTCTCGGGGTTCCAACACTGAAGCTTTCTTT | CASSRGSNTEAFF
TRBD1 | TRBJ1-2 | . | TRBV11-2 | TGTGCCAGCAGCTTAGAGAGGACAGGGCGCCACACCTTC | CASSLERTGRHTF
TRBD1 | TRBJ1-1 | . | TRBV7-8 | TGTGCCAGCAGCCGCGACAGGGCCACTGAAGCTTTCTTT | CASSRDRATEAFF
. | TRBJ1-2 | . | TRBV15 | TGTGCCACCAAGGCCCTGAGGGAAGGCTACACCTTC | CATKALREGYTF
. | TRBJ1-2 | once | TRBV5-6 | TGTGCCAGCAGCGGTGACTTAGCTGGCTACACCTTC | CASSGDLAGYTF
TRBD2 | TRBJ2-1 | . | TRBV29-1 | TGCAGCGTTCCTAAAACGGGAGGGCCAATCTCCTACAATGAGCAGTTCTTC | CSVPKTGGPISYNEQFF
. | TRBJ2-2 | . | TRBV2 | TGTGCCAGCAGTGGAGGTGGGACTGCGAGCACCGGGGAGCTGTTTTTT | CASSGGGTASTGELFF
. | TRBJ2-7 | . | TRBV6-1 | TGTGCCGCCACCGGGAGCTCCTACGAGCAGTACTTC | CAATGSSYEQYF
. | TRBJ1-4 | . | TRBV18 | TGTGCCAGCTCACCACCCCAGGGAAATGAAAAACTGTTTTTT | CASSPPQGNEKLFF
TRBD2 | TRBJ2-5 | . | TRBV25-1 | TGTGCCAGCAGTGAAATGGGACTAGAAGAGACCCAGTACTTC | CASSEMGLEETQYF
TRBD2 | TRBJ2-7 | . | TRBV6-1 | TGTGCCAGCAGTCTAGCGGGGGGGCCGGGAGAGCAGTACTTC | CASSLAGGPGEQYF
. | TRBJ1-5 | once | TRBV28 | TGTGCCAGCAGTTTAGAGGGTAGATCACAGCCCCAGCATTTT | CASSLEGRSQPQHF
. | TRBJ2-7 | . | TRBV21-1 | TGTGCCAGCCCCGCGACTCACTCCTACGAGCAGTACTTC | CASPATHSYEQYF
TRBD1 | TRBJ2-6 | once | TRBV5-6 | TGTGCCAGCAGCTTACAGGGGGCAGGGTGGGGGGCCAACGTCCTGACTTTC | CASSLQGAGWGANVLTF
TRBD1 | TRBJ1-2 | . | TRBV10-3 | TGTGCCATCAGTGATTGGACAGGGGGCGCATCGGATGGCTACACCTTC | CAISDWTGGASDGYTF
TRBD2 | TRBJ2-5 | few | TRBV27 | TGTGCCAGCAGTTCGTGGACTAGCGGGGAGACCCAGTACTTC | CASSSWTSGETQYF
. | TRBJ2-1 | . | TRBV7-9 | TGTGCCAGCAGCTTAAGGGGACTGGGGGGCAATGAGCAGTTCTTC | CASSLRGLGGNEQFF
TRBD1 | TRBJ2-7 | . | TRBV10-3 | TGTGCCACTCTAGGGACAGGGGACTACGAGCAGTACTTC | CATLGTGDYEQYF
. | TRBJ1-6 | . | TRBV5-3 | TGTGCCAGAAGCTTGAGGGAGGATCAGCTTTATAATTCACCCCTCCACTTT | CARSLREDQLYNSPLHF
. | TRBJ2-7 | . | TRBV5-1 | TGCGCCAGCAGCCCATCACAGGTATCCTACGAGCAGTACTTC | CASSPSQVSYEQYF
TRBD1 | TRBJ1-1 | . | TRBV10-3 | TGTGCCATCAGTCCGGGACAGGGAGAGGGGAAAAAGAACACTGAGGCTTTCTTT | CAISPGQGEGKKNTEAFF
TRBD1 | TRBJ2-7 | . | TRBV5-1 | TGCGCCAGCAGCGTACGTCCGGGACAGGGGGCCGAGCAGTACTTC | CASSVRPGQGAEQYF
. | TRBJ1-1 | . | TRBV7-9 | TGTGCCAGCAGCTTAGGGACATCGAACACTGAAGCTTTCTTT | CASSLGTSNTEAFF
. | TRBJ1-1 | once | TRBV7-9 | TGTGCCAGCAGTCCCGGTCCGAACACTGAAGCTTTCTTT | CASSPGPNTEAFF
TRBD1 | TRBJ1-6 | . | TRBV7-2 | TGTGCCAGCAGCTTTACCCCCGGGACAGGGGTTTCCCTCCACTTT | CASSFTPGTGVSLHF
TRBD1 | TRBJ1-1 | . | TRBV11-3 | TGTGCCAGCAGCTGGACAGGGTTCGCTGAAGCTTTCTTT | CASSWTGFAEAFF
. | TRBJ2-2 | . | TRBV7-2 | TGTGCCAGCAGCCCGGAGGGGTTATGGGGCGGGGAGCTGTTTTTT | CASSPEGLWGGELFF
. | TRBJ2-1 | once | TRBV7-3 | TGTGCCAGCAGCTCGACAGTATACAATGAGCAGTTCTTC | CASSSTVYNEQFF
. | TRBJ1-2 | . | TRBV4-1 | TGCGCCAGCAGCCGAGACCAGACTAACTATGGCTACACCTTC | CASSRDQTNYGYTF
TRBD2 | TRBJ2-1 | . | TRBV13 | TGTGCCAGCAGCTCCACCTACACGGGAGGGCGCAATGAGCAGTTCTTC | CASSSTYTGGRNEQFF
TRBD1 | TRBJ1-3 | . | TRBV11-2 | TGTGCCAGCAGCTTTGGCCACGGGACAGGGGGCCTAGGAAACACCATATATTTT | CASSFGHGTGGLGNTIYF
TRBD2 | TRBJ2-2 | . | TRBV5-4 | TGTGCCAGCAGCTTGCCAGCGGGAGTATCCGGGGAGCTGTTTTTT | CASSLPAGVSGELFF
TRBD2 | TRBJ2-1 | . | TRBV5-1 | TGCGCCAGCAGCTTGGGTCTAGCGGGAATTCATGAGCAGTTCTTC | CASSLGLAGIHEQFF
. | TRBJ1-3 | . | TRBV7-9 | TGTGCCAGCAGTACCACAGGGCTTACCTCTGGAAACACCATATATTTT | CASSTTGLTSGNTIYF
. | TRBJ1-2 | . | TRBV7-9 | TGTGCCAGCAGCCCCGAGGGATCCTATGGCTACACCTTC | CASSPEGSYGYTF
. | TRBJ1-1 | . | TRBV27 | TGTGCCAGCAGCAGAAATCCAGACTCCTTGGCTTTCTTT | CASSRNPDSLAFF
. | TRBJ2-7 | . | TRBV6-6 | TGTGCCAGCAGTTACGGCGGGGCGCGTTCCGAGCAGTACTTC | CASSYGGARSEQYF